This TCR beta chain originates from a study of blood T cell repertoires in COVID-19. Study in general: PBMCs, B-cell-depleted T cells, or T cells were the source of the cDNA or gDNA that made up the material.

The J segment lost 6 bases and the V segment lost 2 bases, leaving 6 bases of the junction unmatched. The CDR3 runs 15 residues. The germline V gene has CDR1 SGHRS and CDR2 YFSETQ. Profiled with immunoSEQ multiplex PCR; TCRdb holds only in-frame clones, not every one. The repertoire holds roughly 250,000 clones, with approximately 90% as singletons. Study members were between about 18 and 95 years old and lived in approximately 25 US regions. Categorization into cohorts depended on clinical history that participants reported. The rearrangement links TRBV5-1 to TRBJ2-1; 9 bases agree with TRBD2. The sequenced sample was PBMCs or T cells enriched from blood (not recorded which). The clonotype originates from a human donor in a cohort exposed to, infected with or recovered from COVID-19 (not recorded which). The donor label of this sample is uncertain. CDR3 in DNA: TGCGCCAGCAGCTTAGGGGCGGGGGGGCCCAATGAGCAGTTCTTC. Its translation: CASSLGAGGPNEQFF.